A selection of T cell receptor beta chains follows, all from one sample in a study of blood T cell repertoires in COVID-19. The assay was immunoSEQ multiplex PCR, and TCRdb's table has in-frame clones only and misses some. The table records tens of thousands of clones, approximately 90% of them present only once. The specimen sequenced was peripheral blood. The receptors shown here come from a man over 45 with active COVID-19. CDR3s leave out the opening cysteine and the closing phenylalanine or tryptophan.

V,J,CDR3
TRBV6-5,TRBJ2-3,ASSSTIRDTQY
TRBV6-1,TRBJ2-2,ATGSVTGELF
TRBV7-9,TRBJ1-6,ASSPDRWYNSPLH
TRBV19,TRBJ2-3,ASRSVRRDSGTDTQY
TRBV12-1,TRBJ1-2,ASSLYT
TRBV19,TRBJ2-7,ASSKASDGSGEQY
TRBV18,TRBJ2-2,ASSPSGRRNTGELF
TRBV7-2,TRBJ2-4,ASSSGLAGVNIQY
TRBV29-1,TRBJ2-7,SYADADNEQY
TRBV11-1,TRBJ1-2,ASSPRTGADGYT
TRBV5-1,TRBJ2-7,ASKALAGTSEQY
TRBV5-1,TRBJ1-2,ASSLAGDDYGYT
TRBV7-8,TRBJ2-7,ASRATGDSYEQY
TRBV10-3,TRBJ2-3,AISDDTYTDTQY
TRBV11-2,TRBJ1-2,ASSLDKIWGGGYT
TRBV7-2,TRBJ2-1,ASSYSGLAGPPGQQF
TRBV3-1/TRBV3-2,TRBJ2-3,ASSRPSGSSTDTQY
TRBV19,TRBJ1-2,ASSMTGVDGYT
TRBV20-1,TRBJ1-5,SASSGRVRNQPQH
TRBV9,TRBJ1-2,ASSAEQGGDGYT
TRBV9,TRBJ2-1,ASSPPVGGYNEQF
TRBV7-9,TRBJ1-1,ASSQQGNTEAF
TRBV1,TRBJ2-7,TSSRPRGGPRYEQY
TRBV5-1,TRBJ1-2,ASSPGQPEAYT
TRBV27,TRBJ2-7,ASSLLAGGSGRSYEQY
TRBV7-2,TRBJ2-7,ASSTVWDRAYEQY
TRBV7-2,TRBJ2-5,ASSAGTSGEGTQY
TRBV6-2/TRBV6-3,TRBJ1-6,ASSYVGVRYNSPLH
TRBV28,TRBJ1-1,ASNSGNTEAF
TRBV27,TRBJ2-2,ASSLDRRQDTGELF
TRBV12-5,TRBJ1-2,ASGLRRLYGYT
TRBV2,TRBJ1-3,AGTTGTPGNTIY
TRBV6-5,TRBJ2-3,ASSPRTGTDTQY
TRBV6-2/TRBV6-3,TRBJ2-1,ASSYGTSGSDEQF
TRBV18,TRBJ1-4,ASSPRLEGVDEKLF
TRBV6-2/TRBV6-3,TRBJ1-2,ASSYSTVGDT
TRBV2,TRBJ2-1,ASRPGTSGLSSEQF
TRBV4-1,TRBJ1-4,ASTFLPSFATNEKLF
TRBV4-1,TRBJ2-5,ASSQPSGLSQETQY
TRBV3-1/TRBV3-2,TRBJ2-2,ASSPLAGGQNTGELF
TRBV13,TRBJ2-6,ASSPRPGEAGANVLT
TRBV27,TRBJ2-1,ASSTLAGGVNEQF
TRBV30,TRBJ2-5,AWSPQIQETQY
TRBV7-8,TRBJ2-7,ASSQMGSAGGFYQY
TRBV29-1,TRBJ2-3,SVDLAGWATDTQY
TRBV19,TRBJ2-1,ASSSQTGANEQF
TRBV5-1,TRBJ2-1,ASSLVAVSYNEQF
TRBV19,TRBJ2-3,ASSPRTSIRLTDTQY
TRBV14,TRBJ2-5,ASKSRVQETQY
TRBV7-9,TRBJ1-5,ASSPDGGAQPQH
TRBV5-4,TRBJ2-1,ASSAGLAGGYNEQF
TRBV2,TRBJ2-3,ASSWRGSTDTQY
TRBV28,TRBJ2-1,ASRPPGTPYNEQF